Below are 15 T cell receptor beta chains sequenced from a single sample in a study of cytomegalovirus exposure and HLA in healthy donors (dated by TCRdb to 2016 to 2017). Library preparation was by the immunoSEQ multiplex PCR assay. The multiplex PCR relied on a mix of 60 forward primers for TCR Vbeta segments and 13 reverse primers for TCR Jbeta segments. TCRdb carries this immuneACCESS record with in-frame sequences only. Its versions omit some clonotypes, under half of them owing to an unresolved V gene in the studies checked, with the rest unexplained. The sample data list 95,000 to 110,000 clones, and roughly three quarters of these were observed just once. In total, the top ten clones hold 1.5% to 2% of the sample. Sequencing was carried out using PBMCs. The origin of the receptors is a woman in her thirties or forties in good health and CMV-seronegative.

This clone was seen once. The junction does not match germline at one end; this may be a read error. The genes are TRBV7-9 and TRBJ2-1; D is possibly TRBD2 (6 bases). Germline CDR1 reads SEHNR; CDR2 reads FQNEAQ (reference sequence). This CDR3 contains 18 residues. CDR3 protein: CSSSRRRGLNYSYNEQFF. The CDR3 bases are TGTTCCAGCAGCCGCAGGCGGGGACTCAATTACTCCTACAATGAGCAGTTCTTC.

The J gene is TRBJ2-7, the V gene TRBV7-2; 7 nucleotides agree with TRBD2. There are 17 residues in the CDR3. Germline lookup yields CDR1 SGHTA and CDR2 FQGNSA. The V gene end was trimmed by 2 bases and the J gene end by 5 bases; junction bases not matched to a gene: 15. The CDR3 DNA reads as TGTGCCAGCAGCTTAACTGGGGGTGGCGGGAGTTTCGACGAGCAGTACTTC. Residues: CASSLTGGGGSFDEQYF.

This chain joins TRBV27 and TRBJ2-7, with D possibly being TRBD2 (6 bases). CDR3 length equals 13 residues. V was shortened by 9 bases and J by 0 bases, with 12 bases between the two germline ends. Per the germline V gene, CDR1 is MNHEY and CDR2 is SMNVEV (reference sequence). CDR3 residues: CASLSGDSYEQYF. The CDR3 DNA reads TGTGCCAGTCTCTCGGGAGACTCCTACGAGCAGTACTTC.

This chain connects TRBV4-1 to TRBJ1-4; 7 bases line up with TRBD1. Germline loops: CDR1 MGHRA, CDR2 YSYEKL. Germline trimming cut 4 bases from V and 3 bases from J; bases unmatched to any gene: 5. The CDR3 totals 15 residues. This chain's CDR3 is CASSLKGTANEKLFF. DNA of the CDR3: TGCGCCAGCAGCCTTAAGGGGACAGCTAATGAAAAACTGTTTTTT.

The chain's CDR3 is CASSLWTGIEETQYF. DNA for the CDR3: TGTGCCAGCAGCTTGTGGACAGGAATAGAAGAGACCCAGTACTTC. V and J are TRBV7-9 and TRBJ2-5; TRBD1 matches 7 bases. Germline V gene lookup returns CDR1 SEHNR and CDR2 FQNEAQ (reference sequence). This CDR3 spans 15 amino acids. V lost 3 bases, J lost 3 bases, and 7 bases stayed unmatched.

For this clone: At the DNA level, this CDR3 is encoded by other sequences in the same sample as well. V usage is TRBV6-6 and J usage is TRBJ1-4; 8 bases fit TRBD1. Germline-derived CDR1 and CDR2 are MNHNY and SVGAGI (reference sequence). J was trimmed by 14 bases and V by 5 bases; bases with no gene match: 7. The CDR3 loop spans 12 amino acids. The DNA for the CDR3 is TGTGCCAGCAGTACCCCGCGGACAGGGCTGTTTTTT. It specifies CASSTPRTGLFF.

The chain has TRBV6-6 and TRBJ2-1; 7 nucleotides align to TRBD2. V gave up 5 bases and J gave up 5 bases; unmatched junction bases: 6. The CDR3 consists of 14 residues. Germline CDR1 is MNHNY and CDR2 is SVGAGI (reference sequence). The CDR3 is CASSGRVSHNEQFF. CDR3 bases: TGTGCCAGCAGTGGGAGGGTATCCCACAATGAGCAGTTCTTC.

The chain carries TRBV19 and TRBJ1-1; 7 positions match TRBD1. Germline CDR1 is LNHDA and CDR2 is SQIVND (reference sequence). Trimming cost V 5 bases and J 5 bases; bases outside gene matches: 2. The CDR3 is 12 residues long. CDR3 sequence reads: CASSPGGTEAFF. The CDR3 DNA reads as TGTGCCAGTAGTCCAGGGGGAACTGAAGCTTTCTTT.

This clone was seen just once. This sequence joins TRBV28 and TRBJ1-2, with a weak D call TRBD1 (6 bases). The germline V gene has CDR1 MDHEN and CDR2 SYDVKM. Trimming took off 4 bases at V and 8 bases at J, with 26 bases between the two ends. This CDR3 is 17 amino acids long. The CDR3 region is CASSSPQIRTGPRGYTF. The CDR3 DNA reads as TGTGCCAGCAGTTCCCCGCAAATCCGAACAGGGCCGAGAGGCTACACCTTC.

The rearrangement joins TRBV2 to TRBJ1-2, with TRBD1 identical over 7 bases. Germline trimming cut 6 bases from V and 6 bases from J; bases unmatched to any gene: 7. The length of the CDR3 is 13 residues. The germline CDR1 and CDR2 sequences are SNHLY and FYNNEI. CDR3 in DNA: TGTGCCAGCAGGGAGGACAGGTCGAATGGCTACACCTTC. Amino acid sequence: CASREDRSNGYTF.

V gene TRBV7-9 combines with J gene TRBJ2-1; perhaps TRBD1 as D (6 bases). From germline, CDR1 is SEHNR and CDR2 FQNEAQ (reference sequence). Trimming left V 5 bases short and J 4 bases short, with 12 bases between. The CDR3 loop spans 14 amino acids. CDR3 sequence: CASSPRDTYNEQFF. Written as DNA, the CDR3 is TGTGCCAGCAGCCCACGGGACACTTACAATGAGCAGTTCTTC.

V and J are TRBV7-8 and TRBJ2-4, with a possible D match to TRBD1 (5 bases). In germline, CDR1 is SGHVS, CDR2 FQNEAQ. CDR3 length equals 15 residues. Trimming removed 1 base at V and 8 bases at J, with 15 bases between. The CDR3 DNA follows: TGTGCCAGCAGCTTAGTTGGCCAGGGTAGGGACATTCAGTACTTC. As protein: CASSLVGQGRDIQYF. The variable domain in full, with the rest retrieved from reference TRBV7-8 and TRBJ2-4, is GAGVSQSPRYKVAKRGQDVALRCDPISGHVSLFWYQQALGQGPEFLTYFQNEAQLDKSGLPSDRFFAERPEGSVSTLKIQRTQQEDSAVYLCASSLVGQGRDIQYFGAGTRLSVL.

V and J are TRBV5-1 and TRBJ1-1, with D possibly matching TRBD1 (6 bases). Per germline, CDR1 SGHRS and CDR2 YFSETQ. Trimming pared 6 bases from V and 1 base from J, leaving 13 bases between. The CDR3 spans 14 residues. CDR3 nucleotide sequence: TGCGCCAGCATGGACAGCAACAAGAACACTGAAGCTTTCTTT. Its protein product is CASMDSNKNTEAFF.

Only one count was recorded for this clone. The chain links TRBV21-1 to TRBJ1-1; the tabulated D call, TRBD1, remains unverified against the DNA. TRBV21-1 is shown as a pseudogene. This CDR3 has 16 amino acids. The CDR3 DNA reads TGTGCCAGCAGCCCACCCCGGACCTCAGGGGACACTGAAGCTTTCTTT. Protein: CASSPPRTSGDTEAFF.

The table lists this clone with a few counts. The chain joins TRBV2 to TRBJ2-7; 16 bases line up with TRBD2. The CDR3 is 20 residues long. Germline V gene sequence: CDR1 SNHLY, CDR2 FYNNEI. The ends lost 4 bases at V and 0 bases at J; junction bases unmatched: 12. CDR3 sequence: CASSGRWGTSGRALSYEQYF. CDR3 DNA sequence: TGTGCCAGCAGTGGACGTTGGGGGACTAGCGGGAGGGCCCTCTCCTACGAGCAGTACTTC.